This T cell receptor beta chain is from a study of blood T cells in healthy people across ages (dated by TCRdb to about 2015). About the investigation overall: In model experiments, template switching captured roughly one uniquely barcoded TCR beta cDNA molecule for every two T cells. Using deep sequencing normalized with unique cDNA molecular identifiers, the study measured how TCR beta repertoire diversity changes with age. Four age groups were formed from the donors: young (average 16 years), middle-aged (approximately 39), aged (62) and long-lived (roughly 81). Two additional independent replicas of 1 million unique cDNA reads from the same blood draw were analyzed for two donors (one aged 18 to 30 and one aged 80 or older). Broader findings and caveats from the paper: Conclusive comparison of naive and antigen-experienced compartments was prevented by the profiling of bulk unsorted PBMCs. Compared with the aged group, the long-lived group had more naive CD4+ T cells, fewer expanded clones and increased TCR diversity, a pattern suggesting age selection. As age increased, observed TCR beta diversity per million T cells dropped in a roughly linear way, and a significant reduction was already evident by age about 40. A strong correlation was found between observed TCR beta diversity and the percentage of naive T cells measured by flow cytometry. Total diversity estimates from one million sequenced T cells were considered lower bounds and underestimates. Because the CMV infection status of the donors was unknown, age-related changes in expanded clonotypes may potentially have been confounded.

From a lookup of the germline V gene, CDR1 and CDR2 are KGHDR and SFDVKD. CDR3 length: 16 amino acids, cysteine to phenylalanine. The DNA shown is the 48-base CDR3, in frame from base 1. Germline trimming: 2 bases from V, 2 bases from J; junction bases outside gene matches: 6. Turning to this clonotype: It has no known antigen specificity. Base qualities are missing; no much larger clone stands one base away.

The library came from 5' RACE. Sequencing was performed on an Illumina HiSeq 2500. The second PCR ran for roughly 7 to 11 cycles and used a J-beta primer mix along with a sample-barcoded 5' primer. A template-switch 5' adaptor carrying 12 random nucleotides introduced a unique molecular identifier onto each TCR beta cDNA molecule. Each sample yielded at least 3 million CDR3-containing paired-end reads. First-strand cDNA was synthesized from all RNA with the Mint cDNA synthesis kit, primed by a TRBC-specific oligonucleotide. All cDNA was treated with uracil-DNA glycosylase and then went through a first 18-cycle PCR with the universal primers M1SS and BC2_uni_R. As for the original processing: Each sample was normalized by randomly selecting 1 million high-quality reads, each carrying a distinct molecular identifier. Instead of being binned into consensus sequences, reads with shared molecular identifiers were discarded. MiTCR, set to a Q25 quality threshold and the strictest error-elimination algorithm, was used for CDR3 identification, clonotype clustering and error correction. Lower-bound total TCR beta diversity was estimated with a nonparametric unseen species model using Euler transformation. Clones were called with MiXCR by TCRdb after fastp trimmed the public reads at Q25, and only in-frame beta chains were retained. Entries are consolidated by CDR3 protein sequence, retaining the most common genes and DNA. TCRdb's processing, not the authors' own work, is the source of the V and J calls. The sample yields around 800,000 distinct CDR3 sequences; approximately 24% were counted once. The biggest ten clones account for 2.5% to 3.5% of the sample.

The roughly 39 donors, aged 6 to 90 years, were systemically healthy Caucasian individuals from Russia. Ten milliliters of peripheral blood were collected from each donor into EDTA-treated Vacutainer tubes. Ficoll-Paque density-gradient centrifugation was used to isolate PBMCs, with at least 7 million per sample. Total RNA, at least 6 micrograms per sample, was extracted from PBMCs with Trizol reagent. The percentages of naive CD45RAhigh/CD27high T cells were determined by flow cytometry on a PBMC aliquot from every donor. These same data were also listed under a study on T cells of mothers and their children. In that second paper, the authors write: The donors were nine systemically healthy Caucasian individuals, made up of three mothers and their six children. cDNA synthesis consumed the entire amount of extracted RNA, loaded at around 1.5 ug RNA in each 15 ul reaction. In the second PCR, the M1S primer added sample barcodes and 2-4 random nucleotides. Over 8.5 million TCR beta CDR3 reads were obtained for each mother, and 2.7 million or so reads were obtained for each child. Thymic selection shapes the output of TCR recombination in a similar way in related and unrelated pairs, and inherited differences have a minor effect. Normalized repertoire overlap in related mother-child pairs was always slightly higher than in unrelated mother-child pairs, but the difference was never significant. No persistent microchimeric T cell clones were found, with a detection sensitivity of 85 to 100 clones per million clonotypes. Deep NGS was used in the study to compare the TCR beta repertoires of mothers and children and to look for features that separate related mother-child pairs from unrelated individuals. The mean age was roughly 44 +/- 4 years for the mothers and 11 +/- 4 years for the children. After adapters were ligated using NEBNext reagents, the libraries underwent 100+100 nt paired-end sequencing on an Illumina HiSeq 2000. To prevent cross-contamination, the mother and child libraries were prepared a month apart and were sequenced in separate runs. Each donor had between roughly 450,000 and 2,100,000 distinct TCR beta clonotypes identified. Naive TCR beta clonotypes were estimated from low-frequency clonotypes matched to each donor's FACS-determined naive share, without sorting.

The sample comprised blood. The chain was built from TRBV24-1 and TRBJ2-3; TRBD1 agrees with 7 junctional bases. The TCR comes from a boy aged 5-17 years in good health. The CDR3 protein sequence reads: CATSDSGRGNTDTQYF. The nucleotide sequence reads TGTGCCACCAGTGATTCAGGCAGGGGGAACACAGATACGCAGTATTTT.